One sample yielded the 15 T cell receptor beta chains listed below, sequenced in a study of T cells after yellow fever vaccination. TCRdb re-called the 5' RACE reads with MiXCR, one entry per CDR3 protein. Of 340,000 or so distinct CDR3 sequences in the sample, approximately 12% were seen once. This sample comprised CD4+ T cells sorted from PBMCs, obtained 15 days after the yellow fever booster vaccination. The receptors derive from a man aged 18 to 30 who received the YFV17D yellow fever vaccine.

This clonotype was seen more than once but under ten times. The V call is TRBV7-8, the J call TRBJ1-2; D gene unclear. From germline, CDR1 is SGHVS and CDR2 FQNEAQ. Trimming shortened V by 1 base and J by 8 bases, and 8 bases separated the two germline ends. This CDR3 is 12 amino acids long. The CDR3 DNA follows: TGTGCCAGCAGCTTAGACACACGCGGCTACACCTTC. Encoded protein: CASSLDTRGYTF. The whole variable domain, filled in from reference TRBV7-8 and TRBJ1-2, reads GAGVSQSPRYKVAKRGQDVALRCDPISGHVSLFWYQQALGQGPEFLTYFQNEAQLDKSGLPSDRFFAERPEGSVSTLKIQRTQQEDSAVYLCASSLDTRGYTFGSGTRLTVV.

The table lists this clonotype with a few counts. This chain uses TRBV12-3 or TRBV12-4 with TRBJ1-1; perhaps TRBD1 as D (6 bases). The CDR3 totals 14 residues. Trimming took off 6 bases at V and 2 bases at J, with 13 bases between the two ends. CDR3 in amino acids: CASSPPDRNTEAFF. CDR3 in DNA: TGTGCCAGCAGCCCACCGGACAGAAACACTGAAGCTTTCTTT.

The V and J genes are TRBV7-3 and TRBJ1-2, with D maybe TRBD1 (6 bases). V was shortened by 5 bases and J by 5 bases, with 12 bases between the two germline ends. Germline lookup yields CDR1 SGHTA and CDR2 FQGTGA. The length of the CDR3 is 13 residues. This CDR3 reads CASSPNQGYGYTF. CDR3 coding DNA: TGTGCCAGCAGCCCGAACCAGGGGTATGGCTACACCTTC.

This clonotype was detected only a few times. CDR3 amino acids: CASIPVIGTAKNTGELFF. CDR3 sequence (DNA): TGTGCCAGCATCCCCGTGATAGGGACAGCTAAGAACACCGGGGAGCTGTTTTTT. The genes are TRBV6-2 or TRBV6-3 and TRBJ2-2, with 7 bases fitting TRBD1. The CDR3 is 18 amino acids. Germline V lookup: CDR1 MNHEY, CDR2 SVGEGT. J was trimmed by 1 base and V by 7 bases; bases with no gene match: 15.

V and J are TRBV7-2 and TRBJ1-2, with D possibly being TRBD1 (6 bases). Germline V gene sequence: CDR1 SGHTA, CDR2 FQGNSA. V gave up 3 bases and J gave up 4 bases, with 15 bases separating them. The CDR3 length is 15 residues. This chain's CDR3 is CASSFGGGRTYGYTF. As DNA, the CDR3 is TGTGCCAGCAGCTTTGGAGGGGGGAGAACCTATGGCTACACCTTC.

This clonotype was seen more than once but under ten times. The CDR3 DNA sequence: TGTGCCACCAGCAGAGATCTAGGAGGTTGGGGTGAAAAACTGTTTTTT. Its translation is CATSRDLGGWGEKLFF. This chain links TRBV15 with TRBJ1-4; D is unresolved. Germline lookup yields CDR1 LNHNV and CDR2 YYDKDF (reference sequence). The CDR3 is 16 residues long. Deletions cut 0 bases from V and 7 bases from J, with 15 bases between.

This clonotype was seen a handful of times. This chain uses TRBV16 with TRBJ2-7; TRBD1 is a possible D gene (5 bases). Germline V CDR1 and CDR2: KGHSY, FQNENV. V lost 2 bases, J lost 7 bases, and 9 bases lay in between. The length of the CDR3 is 12 residues. This CDR3 is CASSQRTSEQYF. The CDR3 DNA reads TGTGCCAGCAGCCAACGGACAAGTGAGCAGTACTTC.

This clonotype has only a few counts. The rearrangement links TRBV7-2 to TRBJ2-1; D may match TRBD1 or TRBD2 (5 bases each). V lost 1 base, J lost 4 bases, and 11 bases lay in between. Germline CDR1 and CDR2: SGHTA and FQGNSA. The CDR3 extends over 15 amino acids. The CDR3 nucleotides are TGTGCCAGCAGCTTAGGTCACGGGACGTACAATGAGCAGTTCTTC. Encoded protein: CASSLGHGTYNEQFF.

The chain joins TRBV12-3 or TRBV12-4 to TRBJ2-7; D is tentatively TRBD1 or TRBD2 (6 bases each). V dropped 2 bases and J dropped 5 bases, with 10 bases sitting between them. This CDR3 spans 13 amino acids. The CDR3 protein is CASSLMGGHEQYV. CDR3 bases: TGTGCCAGCAGTTTAATGGGGGGCCACGAGCAGTACGTC.

The V call is TRBV7-2, the J call TRBJ1-1, with D hard to call. Germline V gene sequence: CDR1 SGHTA, CDR2 FQGNSA. Trimming removed 5 bases from V and 11 bases from J, with 24 bases in between. There are 15 residues in the CDR3. The chain's CDR3 is CASSPAHWAHGVAFF. Written as DNA, the CDR3 is TGTGCCAGCAGCCCCGCCCATTGGGCGCACGGGGTGGCTTTCTTT. The variable domain in full, completed from reference TRBV7-2 and TRBJ1-1, reads GAGVSQSPSNKVTEKGKDVELRCDPISGHTALYWYRQSLGQGLEFLIYFQGNSAPDKSGLPSDRFSAERTGGSVSTLTIQRTQQEDSAVYLCASSPAHWAHGVAFFGQGTRLTVV.

This clonotype has more than one count but fewer than ten. The V call is TRBV9, the J call TRBJ2-2; TRBD2 agrees at 7 bases. This CDR3 spans 15 amino acids. Trimming removed 2 bases from V and 1 base from J; junction bases left unmatched: 2. CDR1 SGDLS and CDR2 YYNGEE come from the germline V gene. The CDR3 DNA follows: TGTGCCAGCAGCGTTCTAGCGGAGAACACCGGGGAGCTGTTTTTT. Translation gives CASSVLAENTGELFF.

The chain recombines TRBV20-1 with TRBJ2-5; 12 nucleotides align to TRBD1. V lost 8 bases to trimming and J lost 5 bases; unmatched junction nucleotides: 12. Germline CDR1 DFQATT, CDR2 SNEGSKA (reference sequence). The CDR3 covers 15 residues. CDR3 sequence (DNA): TGCAGTCCCTCCGGGACAGGGGGCGCAGGGGAGACCCAGTACTTC. Translation gives CSPSGTGGAGETQYF.

This clonotype was counted a few times. CDR3 residues: CASSLGPSGRDNEQFF. As DNA, the CDR3 is TGTGCCAGCAGCTTAGGCCCTAGCGGGCGGGACAATGAGCAGTTCTTC. This rearrangement joins TRBV7-6 to TRBJ2-1; 8 nucleotides match TRBD2. J gave up 5 bases and V 1 base, and 7 bases lay outside the gene matches. CDR3 length: 16 residues. CDR1 and CDR2 (germline): SGHVS, FNYEAQ.

This chain uses TRBV30 with TRBJ1-2, with 7 positions matching TRBD1. In germline, CDR1 is GTSNPN, CDR2 SVGIG (reference sequence). CDR3 size: 15 residues. The junction had 11 bases not matched to a gene; V was cut back by 2 bases and J by 5 bases. The CDR3 loop is CAWSPWTGEGYGYTF. For the CDR3, the DNA is TGTGCCTGGAGTCCCTGGACAGGAGAAGGGTATGGCTACACCTTC.

This clonotype was detected only a few times. The rearrangement uses TRBV6-6 and TRBJ1-2; D call uncertain. The CDR3 totals 15 residues. Deletions cut 4 bases from V and 3 bases from J, with 15 bases between. CDR1 and CDR2 (germline): MNHNY, SVGAGI (reference sequence). Here the CDR3 DNA reads TGTGCCAGCAGTTGGCGAGGGCTGGGCTACTATGGCTACACCTTC. This codes for CASSWRGLGYYGYTF.